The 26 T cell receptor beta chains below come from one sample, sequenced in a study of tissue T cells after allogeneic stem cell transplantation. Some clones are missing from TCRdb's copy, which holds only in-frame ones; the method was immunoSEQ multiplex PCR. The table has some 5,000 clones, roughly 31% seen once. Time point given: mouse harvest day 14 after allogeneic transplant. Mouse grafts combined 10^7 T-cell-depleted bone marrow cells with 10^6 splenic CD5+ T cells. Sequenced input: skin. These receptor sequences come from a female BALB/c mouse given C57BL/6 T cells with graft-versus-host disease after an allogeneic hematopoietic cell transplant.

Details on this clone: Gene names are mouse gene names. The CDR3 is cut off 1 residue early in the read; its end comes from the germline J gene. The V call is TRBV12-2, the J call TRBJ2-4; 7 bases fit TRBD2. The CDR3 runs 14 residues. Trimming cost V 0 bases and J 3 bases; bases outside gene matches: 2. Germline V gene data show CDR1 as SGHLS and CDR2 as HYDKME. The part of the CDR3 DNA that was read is TGTGCCAGCTCTCTCGGACTGGTGCAAAACACCTTGTAC. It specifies CASSLGLVQNTLY. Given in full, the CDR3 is CASSLGLVQNTLYF.

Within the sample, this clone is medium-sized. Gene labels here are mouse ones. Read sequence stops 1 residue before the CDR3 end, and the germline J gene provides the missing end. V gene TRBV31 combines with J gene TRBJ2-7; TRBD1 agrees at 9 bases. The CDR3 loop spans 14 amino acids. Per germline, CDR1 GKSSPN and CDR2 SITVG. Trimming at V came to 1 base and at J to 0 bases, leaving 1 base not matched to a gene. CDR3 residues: CAWSPGQGSYEQYF. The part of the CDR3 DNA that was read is TGTGCCTGGAGTCCGGGACAGGGCTCCTATGAACAGTAC.

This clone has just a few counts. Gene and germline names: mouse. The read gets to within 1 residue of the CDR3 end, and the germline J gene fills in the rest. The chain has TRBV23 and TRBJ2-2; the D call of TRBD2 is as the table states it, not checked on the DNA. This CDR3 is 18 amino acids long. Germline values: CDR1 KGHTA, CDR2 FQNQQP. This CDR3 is CSSSQGDWGGGGTGQLYF. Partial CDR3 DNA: TGCTCCAGCAGTCAAGGGGACTGGGGGGGCGGTGGCACCGGGCAGCTCTAC.

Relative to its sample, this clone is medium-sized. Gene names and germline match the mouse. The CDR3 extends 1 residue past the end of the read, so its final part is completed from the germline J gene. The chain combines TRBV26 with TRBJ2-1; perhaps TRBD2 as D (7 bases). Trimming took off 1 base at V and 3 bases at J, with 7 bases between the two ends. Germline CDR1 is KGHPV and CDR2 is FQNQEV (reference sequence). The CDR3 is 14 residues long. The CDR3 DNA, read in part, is TGTGCCAGCAGTCTGTGGGGGGCCTATGCTGAGCAGTTC. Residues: CASSLWGAYAEQF. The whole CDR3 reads CASSLWGAYAEQFF.

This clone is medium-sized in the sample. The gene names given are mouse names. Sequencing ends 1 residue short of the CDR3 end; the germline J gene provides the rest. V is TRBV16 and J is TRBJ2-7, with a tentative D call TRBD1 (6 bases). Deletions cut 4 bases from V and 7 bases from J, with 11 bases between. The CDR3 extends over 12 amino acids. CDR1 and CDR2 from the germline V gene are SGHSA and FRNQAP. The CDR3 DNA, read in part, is TGTGCAAGCAGCTACAGGGTAAGGGAACAGTAC. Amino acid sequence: CASSYRVREQY. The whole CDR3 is CASSYRVREQYF. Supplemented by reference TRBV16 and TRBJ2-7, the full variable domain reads NAGVIQTPRHKVTGKGQEATLWCEPISGHSAVFWYRQTIVQGLEFLTYFRNQAPIDDSGMPKERFSAQMPNQSHSTLKIQSTQPQDSAVYLCASSYRVREQYFGPGTRLTVL.

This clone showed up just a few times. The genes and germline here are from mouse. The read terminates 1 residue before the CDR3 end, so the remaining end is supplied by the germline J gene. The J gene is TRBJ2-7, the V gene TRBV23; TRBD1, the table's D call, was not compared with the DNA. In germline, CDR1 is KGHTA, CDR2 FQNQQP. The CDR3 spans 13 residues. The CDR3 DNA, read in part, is TGCTCCAGCAGACTGACAGGGGGCTATGAACAGTAC. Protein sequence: CSSRLTGGYEQY. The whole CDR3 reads CSSRLTGGYEQYF.

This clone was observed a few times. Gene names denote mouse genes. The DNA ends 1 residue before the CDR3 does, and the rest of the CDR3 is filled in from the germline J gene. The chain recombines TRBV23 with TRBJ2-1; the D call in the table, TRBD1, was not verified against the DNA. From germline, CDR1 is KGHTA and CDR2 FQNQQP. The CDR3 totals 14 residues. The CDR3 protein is CSSSSRDRVAEQFF. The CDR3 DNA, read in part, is TGCTCCAGCAGTTCCCGGGACAGGGTTGCTGAGCAGTTC. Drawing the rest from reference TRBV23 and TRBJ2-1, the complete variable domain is DAAVTQKPRYLIKMKGQEAEMKCIPEKGHTAVFWYQQKQSKELKFLIYFQNQQPLDQIDMVKERFSAVCPSSSLCSLGIRTCEAEDSALYLCSSSSRDRVAEQFFGPGTRLTVL.

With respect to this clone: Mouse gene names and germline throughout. CDR3: CASSTDISQNTLYF. The CDR3 DNA, read in part, is TGTGCCAGCAGTACGGACATTAGTCAAAACACCTTGTAC. The chain employs TRBV22 and TRBJ2-4; the table's D gene call, TRBD1, was not cross checked with the DNA. With the read ending 1 residue before the CDR3 end, the germline J gene is used to fill in that end. TRBV22 is recorded as a pseudogene. The CDR3 loop spans 14 amino acids.

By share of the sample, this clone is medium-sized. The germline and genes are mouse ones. This CDR3 reads CASSWDNYEQYF. The covered CDR3 bases are TGTGCCAGCAGTTGGGACAACTATGAACAGTAC. The chain links TRBV26 to TRBJ2-7; the D gene is possibly TRBD1 (6 bases). The read falls 1 residue short of the CDR3 end, and the missing part is taken from the germline J gene. This CDR3 is built from 12 residues. Trimming took off 5 bases at V and 3 bases at J, with 8 bases between the two ends. Germline-derived CDR1 and CDR2 are KGHPV and FQNQEV (reference sequence).

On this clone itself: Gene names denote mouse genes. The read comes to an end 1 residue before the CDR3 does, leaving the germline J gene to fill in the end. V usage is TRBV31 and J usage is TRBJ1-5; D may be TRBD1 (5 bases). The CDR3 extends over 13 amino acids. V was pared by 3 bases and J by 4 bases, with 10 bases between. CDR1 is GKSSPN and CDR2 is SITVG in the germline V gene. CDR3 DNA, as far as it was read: TGTGCCTGGAGCGAAGACAGAAACCAGGCTCCGCTT. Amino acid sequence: CAWSEDRNQAPL. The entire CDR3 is CAWSEDRNQAPLF.

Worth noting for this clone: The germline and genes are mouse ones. CDR3 DNA (partial): TGTGCCAGCAGCCGGACACCATATAACAACCAGGCTCCGCTT. Its protein product is CASSRTPYNNQAPL. The complete CDR3 sequence is CASSRTPYNNQAPLF. The V gene is TRBV26, the J gene TRBJ1-5, with D possibly TRBD1 on 5 matching bases. The CDR3 goes on 1 residue after the read ends, and that part is filled in from the germline J gene. Germline V gives CDR1 KGHPV, CDR2 FQNQEV (reference sequence). This CDR3 region has 15 residues. V lost 6 bases, J lost 0 bases, and 12 bases lay in between.

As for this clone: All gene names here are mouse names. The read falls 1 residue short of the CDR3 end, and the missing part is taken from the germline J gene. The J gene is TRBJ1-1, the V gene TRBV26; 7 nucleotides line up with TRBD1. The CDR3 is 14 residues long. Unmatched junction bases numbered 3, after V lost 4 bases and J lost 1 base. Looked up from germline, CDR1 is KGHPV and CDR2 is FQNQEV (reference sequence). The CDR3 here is CASSPGQRNTEVFF. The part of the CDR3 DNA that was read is TGTGCCAGCAGTCCGGGACAGAGAAACACAGAAGTCTTC. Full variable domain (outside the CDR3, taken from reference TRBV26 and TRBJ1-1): NSKVIQTPRYLVKGQGQKAKMRCIPEKGHPVVFWYQQNKNNEFKFLINFQNQEVLQQIDMTEKRFSAECPSNSPCSLEIQSSEAGDSALYLCASSPGQRNTEVFFGKGTRLTVV.

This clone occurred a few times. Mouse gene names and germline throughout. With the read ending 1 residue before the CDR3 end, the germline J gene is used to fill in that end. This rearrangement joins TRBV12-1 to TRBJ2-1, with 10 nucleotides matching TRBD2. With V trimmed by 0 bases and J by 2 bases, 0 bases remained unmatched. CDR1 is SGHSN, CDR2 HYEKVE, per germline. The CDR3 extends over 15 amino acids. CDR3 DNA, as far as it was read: TGTGCCAGCTCTCTCGACTGGGGGGACTATGCTGAGCAGTTC. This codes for CASSLDWGDYAEQF. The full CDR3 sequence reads CASSLDWGDYAEQFF. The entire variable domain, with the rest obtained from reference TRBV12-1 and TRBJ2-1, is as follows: DSGVVQSPRHIIKEKGGRSVLTCIPISGHSNVVWYQQTLGKELKFLIQHYEKVERDKGFLPSRFSVQQFDDYHSEMNMSALELEDSAMYFCASSLDWGDYAEQFFGPGTRLTVL.

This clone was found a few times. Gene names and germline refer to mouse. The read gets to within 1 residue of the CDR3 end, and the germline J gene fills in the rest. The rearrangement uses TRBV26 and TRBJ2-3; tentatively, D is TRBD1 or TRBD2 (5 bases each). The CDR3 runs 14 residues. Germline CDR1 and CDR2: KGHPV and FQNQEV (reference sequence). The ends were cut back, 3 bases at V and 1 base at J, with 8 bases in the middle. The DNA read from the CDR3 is TGTGCCAGCAGTCTCCCGGGGGGTGCAGAAACGCTGTAT. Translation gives CASSLPGGAETLY. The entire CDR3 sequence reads CASSLPGGAETLYF. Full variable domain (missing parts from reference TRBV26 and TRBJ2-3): NSKVIQTPRYLVKGQGQKAKMRCIPEKGHPVVFWYQQNKNNEFKFLINFQNQEVLQQIDMTEKRFSAECPSNSPCSLEIQSSEAGDSALYLCASSLPGGAETLYFGSGTRLTVL.

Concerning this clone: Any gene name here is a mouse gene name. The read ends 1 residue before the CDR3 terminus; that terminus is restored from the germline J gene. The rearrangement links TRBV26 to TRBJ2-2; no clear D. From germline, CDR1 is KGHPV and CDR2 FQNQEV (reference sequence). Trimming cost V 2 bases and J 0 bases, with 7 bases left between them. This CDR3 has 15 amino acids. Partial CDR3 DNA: TGTGCCAGCAGTCTGGTGGGATCAAACACCGGGCAGCTCTAC. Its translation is CASSLVGSNTGQLY. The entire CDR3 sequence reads CASSLVGSNTGQLYF.

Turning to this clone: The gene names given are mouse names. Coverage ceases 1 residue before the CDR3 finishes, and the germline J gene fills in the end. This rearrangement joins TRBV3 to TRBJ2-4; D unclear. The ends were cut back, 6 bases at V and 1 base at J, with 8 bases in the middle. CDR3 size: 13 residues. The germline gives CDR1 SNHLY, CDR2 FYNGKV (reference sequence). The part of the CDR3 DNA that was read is TGTGCCAGCAGACCCCGGGGTCAAAACACCTTGTAC. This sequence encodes CASRPRGQNTLY. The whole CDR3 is CASRPRGQNTLYF. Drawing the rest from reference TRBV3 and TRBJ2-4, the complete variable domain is GPKVLQIPSHQIIDMGQMVTLNCDPVSNHLYFYWYKQILGQQMEFLVNFYNGKVMEKSKLFKDQFSVERPDGSYFTLKIQPTALEDSAVYFCASRPRGQNTLYFGAGTRLSVL.

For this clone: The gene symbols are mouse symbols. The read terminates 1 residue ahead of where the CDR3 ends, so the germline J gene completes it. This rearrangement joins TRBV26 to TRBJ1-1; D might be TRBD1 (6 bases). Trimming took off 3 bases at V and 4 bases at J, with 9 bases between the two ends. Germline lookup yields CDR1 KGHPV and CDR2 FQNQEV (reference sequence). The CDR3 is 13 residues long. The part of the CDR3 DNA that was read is TGTGCCAGCAGTCTTCAGGGGCTCACAGAAGTCTTC. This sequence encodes CASSLQGLTEVF. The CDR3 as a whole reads CASSLQGLTEVFF.

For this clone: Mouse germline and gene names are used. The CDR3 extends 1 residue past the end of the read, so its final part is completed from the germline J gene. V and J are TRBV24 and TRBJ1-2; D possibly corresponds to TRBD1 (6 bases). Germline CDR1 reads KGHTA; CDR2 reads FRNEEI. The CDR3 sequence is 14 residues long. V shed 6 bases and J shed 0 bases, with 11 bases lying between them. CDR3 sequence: CASSWTVANSDYTF. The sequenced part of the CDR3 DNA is TGTGCCAGCAGCTGGACAGTAGCAAACTCCGACTACACC.

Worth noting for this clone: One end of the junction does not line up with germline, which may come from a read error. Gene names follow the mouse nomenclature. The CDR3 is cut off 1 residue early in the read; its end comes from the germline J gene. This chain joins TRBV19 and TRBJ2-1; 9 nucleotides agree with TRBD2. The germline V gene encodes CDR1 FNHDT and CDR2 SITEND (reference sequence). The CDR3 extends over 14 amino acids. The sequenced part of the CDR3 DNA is TGTGCCAGCAGTATGACTGGGGGTTGGGCTGGGCAGTTC. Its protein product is CASSMTGGWAGQF. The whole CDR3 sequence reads CASSMTGGWAGQFF.

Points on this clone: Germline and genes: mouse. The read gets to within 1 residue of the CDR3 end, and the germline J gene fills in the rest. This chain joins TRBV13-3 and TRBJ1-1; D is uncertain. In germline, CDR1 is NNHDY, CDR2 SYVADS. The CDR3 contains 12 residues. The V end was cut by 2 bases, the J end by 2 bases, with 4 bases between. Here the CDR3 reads CASSDGNTEVFF. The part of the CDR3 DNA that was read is TGTGCCAGCAGTGACGGCAACACAGAAGTCTTC.

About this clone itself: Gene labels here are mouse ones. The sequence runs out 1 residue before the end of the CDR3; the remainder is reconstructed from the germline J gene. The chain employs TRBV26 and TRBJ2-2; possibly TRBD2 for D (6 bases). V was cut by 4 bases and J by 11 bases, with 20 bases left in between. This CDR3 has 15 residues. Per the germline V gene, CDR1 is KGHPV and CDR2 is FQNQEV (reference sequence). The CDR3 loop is CASSRPGLYTAQLYF. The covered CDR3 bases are TGTGCCAGCAGTCGTCCCGGACTGTACACCGCCCAGCTCTAC.

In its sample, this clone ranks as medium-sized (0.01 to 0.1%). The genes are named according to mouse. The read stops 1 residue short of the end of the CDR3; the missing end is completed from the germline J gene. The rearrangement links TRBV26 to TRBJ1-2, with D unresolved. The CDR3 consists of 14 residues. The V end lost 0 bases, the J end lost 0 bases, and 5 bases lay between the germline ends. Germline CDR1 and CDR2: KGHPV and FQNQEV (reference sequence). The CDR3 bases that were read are TGTGCCAGCAGTCTGTCGTCAACAAACTCCGACTACACC. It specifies CASSLSSTNSDYT. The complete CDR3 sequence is CASSLSSTNSDYTF.

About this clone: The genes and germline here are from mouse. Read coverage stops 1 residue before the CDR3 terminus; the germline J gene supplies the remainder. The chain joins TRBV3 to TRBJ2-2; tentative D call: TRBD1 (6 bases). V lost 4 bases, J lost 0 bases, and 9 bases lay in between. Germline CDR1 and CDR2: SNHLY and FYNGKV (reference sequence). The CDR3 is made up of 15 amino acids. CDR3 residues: CASSSRQANTGQLYF. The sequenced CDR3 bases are TGTGCCAGCAGCTCACGACAGGCAAACACCGGGCAGCTCTAC.

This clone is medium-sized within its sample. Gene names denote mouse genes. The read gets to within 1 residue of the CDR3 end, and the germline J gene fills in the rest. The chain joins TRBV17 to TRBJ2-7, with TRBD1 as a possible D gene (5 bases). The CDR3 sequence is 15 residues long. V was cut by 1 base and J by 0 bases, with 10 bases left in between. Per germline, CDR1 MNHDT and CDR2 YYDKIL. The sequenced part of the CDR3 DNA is TGTGCTAGCAGTAGAGGCAGGGCGAGCTCCTATGAACAGTAC. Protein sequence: CASSRGRASSYEQY. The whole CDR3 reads CASSRGRASSYEQYF.

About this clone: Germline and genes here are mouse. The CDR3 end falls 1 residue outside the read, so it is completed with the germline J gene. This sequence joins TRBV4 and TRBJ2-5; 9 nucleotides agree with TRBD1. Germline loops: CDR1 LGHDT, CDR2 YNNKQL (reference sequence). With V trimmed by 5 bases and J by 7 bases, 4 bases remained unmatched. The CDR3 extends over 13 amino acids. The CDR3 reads CASSQQGAHTQYF. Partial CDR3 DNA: TGTGCCAGCAGCCAACAGGGGGCCCACACCCAGTAC.

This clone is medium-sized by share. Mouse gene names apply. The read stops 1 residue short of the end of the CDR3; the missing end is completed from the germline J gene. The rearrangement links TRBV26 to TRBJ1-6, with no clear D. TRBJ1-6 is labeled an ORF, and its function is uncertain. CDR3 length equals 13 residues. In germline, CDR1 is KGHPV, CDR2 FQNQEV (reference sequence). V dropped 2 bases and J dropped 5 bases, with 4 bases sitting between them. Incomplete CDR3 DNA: TGTGCCAGCAGTCTGCATCATAATTCGCCCCTCTAC. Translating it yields CASSLHHNSPLY. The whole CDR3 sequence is CASSLHHNSPLYF.